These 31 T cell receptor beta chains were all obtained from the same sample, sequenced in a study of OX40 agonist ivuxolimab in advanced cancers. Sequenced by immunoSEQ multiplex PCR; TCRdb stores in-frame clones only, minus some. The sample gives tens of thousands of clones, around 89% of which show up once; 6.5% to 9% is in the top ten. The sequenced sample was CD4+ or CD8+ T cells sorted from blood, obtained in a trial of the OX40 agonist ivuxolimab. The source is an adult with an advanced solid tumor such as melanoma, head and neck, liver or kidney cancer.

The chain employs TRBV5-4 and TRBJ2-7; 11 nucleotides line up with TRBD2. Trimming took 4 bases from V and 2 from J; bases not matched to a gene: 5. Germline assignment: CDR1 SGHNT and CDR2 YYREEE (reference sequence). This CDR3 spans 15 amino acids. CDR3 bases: TGTGCCAGCAGCCCAGGACTAGCGGGTCCCTACGAGCAGTACTTC. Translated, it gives CASSPGLAGPYEQYF.

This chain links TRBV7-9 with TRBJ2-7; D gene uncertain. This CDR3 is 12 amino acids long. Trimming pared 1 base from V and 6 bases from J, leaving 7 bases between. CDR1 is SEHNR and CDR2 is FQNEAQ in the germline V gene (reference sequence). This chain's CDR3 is CASSLVDFEQYF. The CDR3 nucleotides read TGTGCCAGCAGCTTAGTAGATTTCGAGCAGTACTTC.

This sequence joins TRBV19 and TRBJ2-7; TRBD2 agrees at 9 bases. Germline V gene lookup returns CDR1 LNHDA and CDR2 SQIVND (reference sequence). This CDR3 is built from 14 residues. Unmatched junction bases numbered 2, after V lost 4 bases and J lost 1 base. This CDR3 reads CASSTGLASYEQYF. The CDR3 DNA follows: TGTGCCAGTAGTACGGGACTAGCTTCCTACGAGCAGTACTTC.

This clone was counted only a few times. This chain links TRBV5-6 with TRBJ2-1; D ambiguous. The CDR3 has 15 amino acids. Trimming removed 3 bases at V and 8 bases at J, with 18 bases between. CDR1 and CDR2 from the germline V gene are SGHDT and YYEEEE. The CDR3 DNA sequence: TGTGCCAGCAGCTCACTCGGCTTGGGGTTCGATGAGCAGTTCTTC. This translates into CASSSLGLGFDEQFF.

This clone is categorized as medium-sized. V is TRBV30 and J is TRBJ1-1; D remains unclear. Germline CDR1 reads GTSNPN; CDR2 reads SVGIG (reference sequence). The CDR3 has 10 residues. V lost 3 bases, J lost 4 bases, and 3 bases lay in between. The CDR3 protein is CAWRLTEAFF. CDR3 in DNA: TGTGCCTGGAGACTCACTGAAGCTTTCTTT.

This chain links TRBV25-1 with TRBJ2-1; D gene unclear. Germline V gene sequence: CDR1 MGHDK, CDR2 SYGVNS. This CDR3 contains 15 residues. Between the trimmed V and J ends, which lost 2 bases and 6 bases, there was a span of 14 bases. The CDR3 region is CASSEGPIPGNEQFF. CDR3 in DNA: TGTGCCAGCAGTGAAGGGCCGATACCTGGCAATGAGCAGTTCTTC.

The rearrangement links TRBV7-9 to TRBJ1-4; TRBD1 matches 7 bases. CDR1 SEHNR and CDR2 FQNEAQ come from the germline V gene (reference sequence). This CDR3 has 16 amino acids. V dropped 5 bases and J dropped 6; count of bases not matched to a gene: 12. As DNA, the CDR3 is TGTGCCAGCAGCCCCTCCCTGAGGGGGCTAGATGAAAAACTGTTTTTT. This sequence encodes CASSPSLRGLDEKLFF.

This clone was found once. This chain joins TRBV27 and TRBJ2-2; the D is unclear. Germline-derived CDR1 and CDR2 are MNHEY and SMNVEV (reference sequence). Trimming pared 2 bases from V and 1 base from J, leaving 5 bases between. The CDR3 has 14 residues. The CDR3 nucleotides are TGTGCCAGCAGTTTACCTGGGAACACCGGGGAGCTGTTTTTT. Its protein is CASSLPGNTGELFF.

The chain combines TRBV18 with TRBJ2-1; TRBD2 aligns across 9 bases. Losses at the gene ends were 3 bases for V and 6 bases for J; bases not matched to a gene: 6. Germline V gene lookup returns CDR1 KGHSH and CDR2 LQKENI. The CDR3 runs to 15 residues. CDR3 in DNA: TGTGCCAGCTCACCGGCGCGGGAGGGCCCCAATGAGCAGTTCTTC. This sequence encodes CASSPAREGPNEQFF.

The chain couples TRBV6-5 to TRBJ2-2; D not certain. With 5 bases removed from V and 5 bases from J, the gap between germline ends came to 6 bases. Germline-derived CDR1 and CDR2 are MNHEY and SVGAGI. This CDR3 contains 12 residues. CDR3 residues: CASSRPTGELFF. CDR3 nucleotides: TGTGCCAGCAGTCGGCCTACCGGGGAGCTGTTTTTT.

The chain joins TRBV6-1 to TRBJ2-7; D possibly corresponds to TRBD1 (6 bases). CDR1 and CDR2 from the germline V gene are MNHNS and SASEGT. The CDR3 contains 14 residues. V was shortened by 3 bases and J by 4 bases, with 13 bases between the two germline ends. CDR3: CASSDARTVYEQYF. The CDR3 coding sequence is TGTGCCAGCAGTGACGCCAGGACAGTTTACGAGCAGTACTTC.

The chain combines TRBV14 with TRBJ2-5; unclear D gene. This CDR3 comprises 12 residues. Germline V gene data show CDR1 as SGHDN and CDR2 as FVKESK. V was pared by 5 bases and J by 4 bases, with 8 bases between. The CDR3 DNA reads TGTGCCAGCAGCGCCCGGGTAGAGACCCAGTACTTC. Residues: CASSARVETQYF.

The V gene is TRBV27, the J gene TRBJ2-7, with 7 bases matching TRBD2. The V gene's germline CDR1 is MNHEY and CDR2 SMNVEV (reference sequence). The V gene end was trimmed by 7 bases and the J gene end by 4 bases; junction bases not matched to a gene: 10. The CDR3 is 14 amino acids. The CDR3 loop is CASTTSPLGYEQYF. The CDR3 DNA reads TGTGCCAGCACGACTAGCCCCCTGGGGTACGAGCAGTACTTC.

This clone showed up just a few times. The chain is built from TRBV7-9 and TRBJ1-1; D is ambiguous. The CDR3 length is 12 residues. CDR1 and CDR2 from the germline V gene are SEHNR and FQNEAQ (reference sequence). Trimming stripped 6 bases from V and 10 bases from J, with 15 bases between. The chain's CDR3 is CASRVAGEGAFF. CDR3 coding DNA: TGTGCCAGCAGAGTGGCCGGAGAGGGAGCTTTCTTT.

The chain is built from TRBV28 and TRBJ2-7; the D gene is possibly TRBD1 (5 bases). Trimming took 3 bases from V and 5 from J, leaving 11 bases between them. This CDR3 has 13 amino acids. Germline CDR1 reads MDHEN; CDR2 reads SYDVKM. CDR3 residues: CASSLGRVHEQYF. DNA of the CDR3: TGTGCCAGCAGTTTGGGCAGGGTACACGAGCAGTACTTC.

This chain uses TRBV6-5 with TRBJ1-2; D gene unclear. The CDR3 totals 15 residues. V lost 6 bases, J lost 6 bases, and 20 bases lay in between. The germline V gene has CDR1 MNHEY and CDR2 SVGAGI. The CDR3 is CASSPSIGSFNGYTF. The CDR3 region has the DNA TGTGCCAGCAGCCCATCGATAGGCTCCTTTAATGGCTACACCTTC.

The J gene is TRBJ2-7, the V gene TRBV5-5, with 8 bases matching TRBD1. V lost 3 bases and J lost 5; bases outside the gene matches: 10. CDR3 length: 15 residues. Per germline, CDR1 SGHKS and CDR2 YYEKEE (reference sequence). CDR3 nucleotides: TGTGCCAGCAGCTGGGGGCGACAGGGGAGGAACGAGCAGTACTTC. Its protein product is CASSWGRQGRNEQYF.

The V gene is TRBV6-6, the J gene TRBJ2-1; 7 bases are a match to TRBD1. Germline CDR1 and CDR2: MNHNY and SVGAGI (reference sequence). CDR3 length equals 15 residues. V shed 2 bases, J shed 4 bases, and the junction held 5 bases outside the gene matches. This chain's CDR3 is CASSYLGGEYNEQFF. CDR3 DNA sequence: TGTGCCAGCAGTTACCTAGGGGGCGAGTACAATGAGCAGTTCTTC.

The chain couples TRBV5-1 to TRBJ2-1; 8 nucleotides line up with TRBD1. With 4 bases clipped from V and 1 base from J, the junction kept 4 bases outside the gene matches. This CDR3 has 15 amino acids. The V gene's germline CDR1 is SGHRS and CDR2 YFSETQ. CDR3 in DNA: TGCGCCAGCAGCGCCCACAGGGGGTCCTACAATGAGCAGTTCTTC. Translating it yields CASSAHRGSYNEQFF.

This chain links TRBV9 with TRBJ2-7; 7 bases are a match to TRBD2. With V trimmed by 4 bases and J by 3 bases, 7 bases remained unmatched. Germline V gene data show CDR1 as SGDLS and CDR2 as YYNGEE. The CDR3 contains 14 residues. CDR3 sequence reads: CASSTGLGDYEQYF. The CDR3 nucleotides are TGTGCCAGCAGCACCGGACTAGGAGACTACGAGCAGTACTTC.

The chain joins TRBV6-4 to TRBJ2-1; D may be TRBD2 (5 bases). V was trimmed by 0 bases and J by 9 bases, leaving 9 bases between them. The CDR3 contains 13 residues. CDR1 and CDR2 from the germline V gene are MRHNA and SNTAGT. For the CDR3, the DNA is TGTGCCAGCAGTGACTCGAAGACTACTGAGCAGTTCTTC. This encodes CASSDSKTTEQFF.

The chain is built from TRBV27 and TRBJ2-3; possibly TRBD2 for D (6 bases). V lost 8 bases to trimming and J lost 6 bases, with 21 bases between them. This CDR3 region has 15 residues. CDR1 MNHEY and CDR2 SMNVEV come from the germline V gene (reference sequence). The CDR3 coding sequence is TGTGCCAGCTACCCTAGCTTCGGGAGTGCTGATACGCAGTATTTT. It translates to CASYPSFGSADTQYF.

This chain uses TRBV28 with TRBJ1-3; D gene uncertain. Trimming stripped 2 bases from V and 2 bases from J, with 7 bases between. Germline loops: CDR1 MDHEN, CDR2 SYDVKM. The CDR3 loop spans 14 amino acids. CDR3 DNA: TGTGCCAGCAGTTTAAGTCCACCTGGAAACACCATATATTTT. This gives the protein CASSLSPPGNTIYF.

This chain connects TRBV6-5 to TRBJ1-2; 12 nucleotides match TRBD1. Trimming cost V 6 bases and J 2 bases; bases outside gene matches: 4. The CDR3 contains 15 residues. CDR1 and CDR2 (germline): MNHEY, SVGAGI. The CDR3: CASRGTGGTNYGYTF. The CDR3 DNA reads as TGTGCCAGCAGGGGGACAGGGGGCACAAACTATGGCTACACCTTC.

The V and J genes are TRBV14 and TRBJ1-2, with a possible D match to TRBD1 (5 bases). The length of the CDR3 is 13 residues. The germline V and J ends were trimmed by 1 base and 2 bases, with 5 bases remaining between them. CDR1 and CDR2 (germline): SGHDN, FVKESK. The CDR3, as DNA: TGTGCCAGCAGCCAAGGGGGCAACTATGGCTACACCTTC. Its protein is CASSQGGNYGYTF.

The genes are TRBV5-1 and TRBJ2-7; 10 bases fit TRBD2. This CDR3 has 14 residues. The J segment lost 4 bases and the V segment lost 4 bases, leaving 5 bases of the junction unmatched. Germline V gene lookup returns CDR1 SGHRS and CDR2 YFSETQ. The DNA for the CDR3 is TGCGCCAGCAGCGTGCTAGCGGGAGTGTACGAGCAGTACTTC. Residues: CASSVLAGVYEQYF.

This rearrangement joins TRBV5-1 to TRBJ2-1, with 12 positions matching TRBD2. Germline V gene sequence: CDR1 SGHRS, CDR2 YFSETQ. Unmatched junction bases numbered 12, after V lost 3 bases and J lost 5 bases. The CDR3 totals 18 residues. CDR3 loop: CASSWRRLAGEFDNEQFF. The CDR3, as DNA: TGCGCCAGCAGCTGGAGGAGACTAGCGGGAGAGTTTGACAATGAGCAGTTCTTC.

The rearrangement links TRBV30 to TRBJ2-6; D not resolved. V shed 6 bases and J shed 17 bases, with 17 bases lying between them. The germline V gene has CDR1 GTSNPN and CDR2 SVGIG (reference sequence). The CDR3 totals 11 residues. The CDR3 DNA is TGTGCCTGTACCAGTTTAGGCCCATTGACTTTC. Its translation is CACTSLGPLTF.

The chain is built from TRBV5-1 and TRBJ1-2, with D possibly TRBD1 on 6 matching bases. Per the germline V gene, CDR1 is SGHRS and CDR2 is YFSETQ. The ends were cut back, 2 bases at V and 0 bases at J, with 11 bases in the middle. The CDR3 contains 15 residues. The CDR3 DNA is TGCGCCAGCAGCTTAGGGGGGACTGCTAACTATGGCTACACCTTC. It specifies CASSLGGTANYGYTF.

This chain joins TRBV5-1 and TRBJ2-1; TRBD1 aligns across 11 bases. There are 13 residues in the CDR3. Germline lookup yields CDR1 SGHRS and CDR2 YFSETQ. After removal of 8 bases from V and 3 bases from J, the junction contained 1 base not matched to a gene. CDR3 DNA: TGCGCCAGTGGGACAGGGGGCTACAATGAGCAGTTCTTC. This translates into CASGTGGYNEQFF.

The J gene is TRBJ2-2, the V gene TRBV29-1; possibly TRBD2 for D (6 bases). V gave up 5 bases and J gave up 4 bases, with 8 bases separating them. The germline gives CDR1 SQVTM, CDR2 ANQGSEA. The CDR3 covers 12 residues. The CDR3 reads CSVFGGTGELFF. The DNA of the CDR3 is TGCAGCGTTTTCGGGGGCACCGGGGAGCTGTTTTTT.